These T cell receptor beta chains were read from a single sample in a study of shared clonotypes between healthy human individuals. Assay: immunoSEQ multiplex PCR; the TCRdb copy retains only in-frame clones and omits some. The data hold some 650,000 clones, with more than 95% observed a single time. The material sequenced was naive CD4+ T cells sorted from blood. These receptors were obtained from a woman aged 25 to 39 in good health. CDR3s include the opening cysteine and the closing phenylalanine or tryptophan. Only part of the rows carry a size: once, few, many, or a class if the clone is expanded.

v_call clone_size cdr3_aa
TRBV6-5 NA CASSRTEQYF
TRBV11-2 NA CASSLAGTGNYGYTF
TRBV30 NA CAWSSGIETQYF
TRBV28 NA CASRLTGDNQPQHF
TRBV5-1 NA CASSHGQGDDRTEAFF
TRBV6-6 NA CASSYSGLRALYIQYF
TRBV4-1 NA CASSQGSSEKLFF
TRBV19 NA CASSIAESPQHF
TRBV7-9 NA CASSSKTGELKETQYF
TRBV6-1 NA CASSGQGGQPQHF
TRBV7-3 NA CASSSGQSTGELFF
TRBV7-9 NA CASSLVVSLLETQYF
TRBV25-1 NA CASSEYRTGRGTEAFF
TRBV28 NA CASSLRAHYGYTF
TRBV19 NA CASSIGAWPGEIYEQYF
TRBV7-8 NA CASSKAPSGNEQFF
TRBV10-3 NA CATHPSARGPEQYF
TRBV2 once CASSGPREETQYF
TRBV7-2 NA CASSFGTDTEAFF
TRBV27 NA CASSPNSGIFYEQYF
TRBV14 NA CASSQGLGTEAFF
TRBV6-5 NA CASRRTSGSNEQFF
TRBV14 once CASSQPRTGSAKNIQYF
TRBV28 once CASSFSAASYGYTF
TRBV5-1 NA CASSFLTGVQGYTF
TRBV4-1 NA CASSQQEAATNEKLFF